The entry below describes one T cell receptor beta chain. Its binding antigen is unknown. No base qualities exist here, and no much larger clone lies one base off it. The source of the sample is a study of T cell responses to AZD1222 COVID-19 vaccine (dated by TCRdb to the early 2020s). Background for the entire study: Because spike-specific TCR depth and breadth did not differ between the two schedules, AZD1222 recipients who got a second dose at roughly 4 weeks were pooled with those who got a second dose at roughly 12 weeks. Trial participants were enrolled by age into subgroups of 18-55, 56-69 and 70-plus years, and about 150, 27 and 61 TCR-sequenced participants, respectively, were included in these subgroups. TCR sequencing covered 233 trial participants: 200 to 210 given two doses of AZD1222 and 26 given two doses of MenACWY control vaccine. What the work shows at the level of the full study, not this receptor alone: A significant rise in spike-specific TCR breadth and depth was observed after two AZD1222 doses relative to day 0 and relative to MenACWY recipients. Conclusions about previously exposed vaccinees are limited because only a handful of AZD1222 recipients were SARS-CoV-2 seropositive at baseline. The 56-69-year group was small, and its depth increase did not reach significance, likely because of low power. Participants were mostly white British, with more females than males. The authors suggested clonal diversity may have been underestimated. Because no day 14 peak-response samples were available, the repertoires could be characterized only after the peak T cell response. Reportedly, almost half of the unique spike-specific TCRs recognized epitopes lying outside the regions that are mutated in the B.1.351 and B.1.1.7 variants. CD4 TCRs associated with the vaccine covered the entire spike protein, and the dominant responses were in regions 160-218 and 743-854.

The CDR3 regions of human TCRbeta chains were analyzed by immunosequencing. On the authors' methods: Repertoire TCRs were checked for matches against a reference library of SARS-CoV-2-specific TCRs that had been generated using the MIRA antigen-specificity platform. Breadth was defined as the fraction of unique TCRs that were SARS-CoV-2-associated, and depth was defined as the fraction of total T cells that were SARS-CoV-2-associated. Using the MIRA data, each spike-specific TCR was assigned both to the spike region to which the TCR was reactive and to a CD4 or CD8 class. Log10-transformed breadth and depth values were compared by one-way ANOVA with Sidak's multiple comparisons tests. TCRdb re-hosts the immuneACCESS table, in-frame sequences only. Its copies lack some clones; in the studies checked, an unresolved V gene accounts for under half of them, and the cause for the rest is not known. That table supplies the V and J calls and clone size; D and trimming were determined from the DNA. For this sample there are 110,000 or so clones; around nine tenths appear just once. The biggest ten clones account for 9% to 15% of the sample.

What this sample's time point label stands for: baseline before first vaccination. Samples from vaccinated people were obtained from the UK trials COV001 and COV002, which included a single-blind randomized controlled phase 2/3 trial of AZD1222 (ChAdOx1 nCoV-19) in healthy adults. For TCRbeta chain sequencing, PBMC samples from trial participants were taken at day 0 and at day 28 after the second dose. The TCR originated in an adult in good health. The starting material was peripheral blood, obtained on day 0 of AZD1222 vaccination.

Here is the DNA: TGTGCCAGCACCGGACTAGTTCTCCATGAGCAGTTCTTC. Translated, it reads CASTGLVLHEQFF. Here the chain combines TRBV18 and TRBJ2-1, with TRBD2 matching 7 junction bases. From the cysteine up to the phenylalanine, the CDR3 has a length of 13 residues. CDR3 DNA only is kept here, 39 bases in frame from base 1. From V the trimming removes 8 bases and from J it removes 8 bases, while the gene matches leave 9 bases of the junction unaccounted for. CDR1 is given as KGHSH and CDR2 as LQKENI, both from the germline V gene.